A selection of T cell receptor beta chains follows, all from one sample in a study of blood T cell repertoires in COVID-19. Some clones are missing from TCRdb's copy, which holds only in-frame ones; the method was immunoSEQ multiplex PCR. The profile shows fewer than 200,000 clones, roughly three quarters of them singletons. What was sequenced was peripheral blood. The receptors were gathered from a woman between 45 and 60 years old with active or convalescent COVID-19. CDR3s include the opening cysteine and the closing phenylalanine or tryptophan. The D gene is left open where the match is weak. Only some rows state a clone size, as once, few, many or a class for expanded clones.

TGTGCCAGCAGTGAAGCCGGGGTGTACAATGAGCAGTTCTTC | CASSEAGVYNEQFF | TRBV2 | . | TRBJ2-1 | .
TGCAGCGTTGTTTTCGGCGGCTCTAGCACAGATACGCAGTATTTT | CSVVFGGSSTDTQYF | TRBV29-1 | . | TRBJ2-3 | .
TGTGCCAGCAGCTTAGGACGACAATCCTACGAGCAGTACTTC | CASSLGRQSYEQYF | TRBV7-9 | . | TRBJ2-7 | .
TGTGCCAGCAGTGAAGGGACTTATAGCAATCAGCCCCAGCATTTT | CASSEGTYSNQPQHF | TRBV6-1 | once | TRBJ1-5 | .
TGTGCCAGCAGCCAAGTAGAGGGCGGGTTGAACACTGAAGCTTTCTTT | CASSQVEGGLNTEAFF | TRBV4-2 | once | TRBJ1-1 | .
TGTGCCATTAAATCCCAGACTAACTATGGCTACACCTTC | CAIKSQTNYGYTF | TRBV7-8 | . | TRBJ1-2 | .
TGTGCCACCACCCCGGGACACGGAGAAAAACTGTTTTTT | CATTPGHGEKLFF | TRBV6-5 | . | TRBJ1-4 | .
TGTGCCAGCAGCACGAGCGGGAGTGGGGATACGCAGTATTTT | CASSTSGSGDTQYF | TRBV7-3 | . | TRBJ2-3 | TRBD2
TGTGCCAGCAGCCCCGTATACAGGGGGCGTAACGGGGAGCTGTTTTTT | CASSPVYRGRNGELFF | TRBV3-1/TRBV3-2 | . | TRBJ2-2 | TRBD1
TGTGCCAGTAGTCCCGGCCAGACAGGCCTCTATGGCTACACCTTC | CASSPGQTGLYGYTF | TRBV19 | . | TRBJ1-2 | .
TGTGCCAGCAGTCCAACGACGGGAAAGAACACTGAAGCTTTCTTT | CASSPTTGKNTEAFF | TRBV28 | . | TRBJ1-1 | .
TGTGCCAGCAGCCAGGGGGACAGGCTGTTTAACTATGGCTACACCTTC | CASSQGDRLFNYGYTF | TRBV5-6 | . | TRBJ1-2 | TRBD1
TGTGCCAGTAGTATAGTTCGACAGGGGCGTGATGGCTACACCTTC | CASSIVRQGRDGYTF | TRBV19 | . | TRBJ1-2 | TRBD1
TGCGCCAGCAGCCAAGATAGGGGGGGGGCGGCCTACGAGCAGTACTTC | CASSQDRGGAAYEQYF | TRBV4-3 | . | TRBJ2-7 | .
TGTGCCAGCAGCTTATTGGGCGATGAGCAGTTCTTC | CASSLLGDEQFF | TRBV11-1 | . | TRBJ2-1 | .
TGTGCCACCAGTGCACGGGGGTTTGAGCAGTTCTTC | CATSARGFEQFF | TRBV24-1 | few | TRBJ2-1 | .
TGTGCCAGCAGCGCTGGGTTGTCAGGGGCCGACACTGAAGCTTTCTTT | CASSAGLSGADTEAFF | TRBV9 | . | TRBJ1-1 | .
TGTGCCAGCAGTGCCCGAGCGGGTAGCACAGATACGCAGTATTTT | CASSARAGSTDTQYF | TRBV6-4 | . | TRBJ2-3 | .
TGTGCCAGTACCCCACTAGCGGGAGCCACAGATACGCAGTATTTT | CASTPLAGATDTQYF | TRBV19 | . | TRBJ2-3 | TRBD2
TGTGCCAGCAGTCATAGCAATGAGCAGTTCTTC | CASSHSNEQFF | TRBV12-3/TRBV12-4 | . | TRBJ2-1 | .
TGTGCCAGCAAGAGCGGGCTTGGGGATGAGCAGTTCTTC | CASKSGLGDEQFF | TRBV7-3 | . | TRBJ2-1 | .
TGTGCCTGGAGTGTCCCCGGGACAGACGGCTACACCTTC | CAWSVPGTDGYTF | TRBV30 | . | TRBJ1-2 | TRBD1
TGTGCCAGCAGTTTCGTTTCCAGGGGGAACGAAAAACTGTTTTTT | CASSFVSRGNEKLFF | TRBV28 | . | TRBJ1-4 | TRBD1
TGTGCCAGCAGCCCAGAACCGGGTGACTATGGCTACACCTTC | CASSPEPGDYGYTF | TRBV5-4 | . | TRBJ1-2 | .
TGCGCCAGCAGCCAAGAGAGGGGGGGACAGCCCCAGCATTTT | CASSQERGGQPQHF | TRBV4-3 | once | TRBJ1-5 | .
TGTGCCAGCAGTGAAATGGGTGGGAGAAGCAATCAGCCCCAGCATTTT | CASSEMGGRSNQPQHF | TRBV2 | . | TRBJ1-5 | .
TGTGCCAGCAGCTTGGAGGGAGCAGATACGCAGTATTTT | CASSLEGADTQYF | TRBV7-9 | once | TRBJ2-3 | .
TGTGCCAGCTGCCTTAGGGGTGCCTACGAGCAGTACTTC | CASCLRGAYEQYF | TRBV12-3/TRBV12-4 | . | TRBJ2-7 | .
TGTGCCAGTAGCGGCGGGACAGGGCCTGGCTACACCTTC | CASSGGTGPGYTF | TRBV19 | . | TRBJ1-2 | TRBD1
TGTGCCAGCAGCAACAGGGTCACTAGCTCCTACGAGCAGTACTTC | CASSNRVTSSYEQYF | TRBV7-2 | few | TRBJ2-7 | .
TGTGCCAGCAGCGTAGGGAGGGATTTTTCACCCCTCCACTTT | CASSVGRDFSPLHF | TRBV9 | . | TRBJ1-6 | .
TGTGCCAGCAGTGAGGGGCCCGGTGGCTACACCTTC | CASSEGPGGYTF | TRBV2 | few | TRBJ1-2 | .
TGCGCCAGCAGCTTGGAAGGGGGCCGCACCGGGGAGCTGTTTTTT | CASSLEGGRTGELFF | TRBV5-1 | . | TRBJ2-2 | TRBD1
TGCAGCGTTCTCCTCGGGGACAGGGGCTATAGCAATCAGCCCCAGCATTTT | CSVLLGDRGYSNQPQHF | TRBV29-1 | few | TRBJ1-5 | TRBD1
TGTGCCTGGAGTGTAGGGCCGGGAACATTCAATCAGCCCCAGCATTTT | CAWSVGPGTFNQPQHF | TRBV30 | . | TRBJ1-5 | .
TGTGCTAGTGGCCTGGGACAGGGGGTAAATGAGCAGTTCTTC | CASGLGQGVNEQFF | TRBV12-5 | . | TRBJ2-1 | TRBD1
TGCAGCGTTGCCCCGGGACAGGGGTTCGCAGAGACCCAGTACTTC | CSVAPGQGFAETQYF | TRBV29-1 | once | TRBJ2-5 | TRBD1
TGCGCCAGCAGGGCTAGCGGAACGAGCACAGATACGCAGTATTTT | CASRASGTSTDTQYF | TRBV5-1 | . | TRBJ2-3 | TRBD2
TGTGCCAGCAGCTTATCAGGCAGGTCGGGAAGTCAAGCTTTCTTT | CASSLSGRSGSQAFF | TRBV11-2 | few | TRBJ1-1 | .
TGTGCCAGCGCCGTGGGACAAACCCAAGAGACCCAGTACTTC | CASAVGQTQETQYF | TRBV6-5 | . | TRBJ2-5 | .
TGTGCCTGGAGTGTACGGGGGGCCGGGGAGCTGTTTTTT | CAWSVRGAGELFF | TRBV30 | few | TRBJ2-2 | TRBD2
TGTGCCAGCAGCCAAGAGTATAGCAATCAGCCCCAGCATTTT | CASSQEYSNQPQHF | TRBV4-2 | . | TRBJ1-5 | .
TGTGCCAGCAGGGGGGACAGTGGATACTATGGCTACACCTTC | CASRGDSGYYGYTF | TRBV2 | . | TRBJ1-2 | TRBD1
TGTGCCAGCAGCTCGTTCATAGCGGGGAGCACAGATACGCAGTATTTT | CASSSFIAGSTDTQYF | TRBV7-9 | . | TRBJ2-3 | TRBD2
TGTGCTAGTGGTTTGAGTGCGGGTGGGACTGAAGCTTTCTTT | CASGLSAGGTEAFF | TRBV12-5 | . | TRBJ1-1 | .
TGTGCCAGCAGCCTGACAGGGGGCATGGTCTACGAGCAGTACTTC | CASSLTGGMVYEQYF | TRBV11-2 | . | TRBJ2-7 | TRBD1
TGTGCCAGCAGGCGACAGGGGGCAGTTGGAAACACCATATATTTT | CASRRQGAVGNTIYF | TRBV2 | . | TRBJ1-3 | TRBD1
TGTGCCAGCAGCTCAACTTCGGACAGCTCGTCCTACGAGCAGTACTTC | CASSSTSDSSSYEQYF | TRBV7-2 | . | TRBJ2-7 | .
TGTGCCAGCAGTTACTCGGCCCACACTGAAGCTTTCTTT | CASSYSAHTEAFF | TRBV6-2/TRBV6-3 | . | TRBJ1-1 | .
TGTGCCAGCAGCCTCCAGGGAAATCAGCCCCAGCATTTT | CASSLQGNQPQHF | TRBV16 | . | TRBJ1-5 | .
TGTGCCAGCAGCTCCCGGGACAGGGTGGTCCATGAGCAGTTCTTC | CASSSRDRVVHEQFF | TRBV7-8 | . | TRBJ2-1 | TRBD1
TGTGCCAGCAGCTTCGGGCTAGCGGGGACCGGGGAGCTGTTTTTT | CASSFGLAGTGELFF | TRBV11-2 | . | TRBJ2-2 | TRBD2